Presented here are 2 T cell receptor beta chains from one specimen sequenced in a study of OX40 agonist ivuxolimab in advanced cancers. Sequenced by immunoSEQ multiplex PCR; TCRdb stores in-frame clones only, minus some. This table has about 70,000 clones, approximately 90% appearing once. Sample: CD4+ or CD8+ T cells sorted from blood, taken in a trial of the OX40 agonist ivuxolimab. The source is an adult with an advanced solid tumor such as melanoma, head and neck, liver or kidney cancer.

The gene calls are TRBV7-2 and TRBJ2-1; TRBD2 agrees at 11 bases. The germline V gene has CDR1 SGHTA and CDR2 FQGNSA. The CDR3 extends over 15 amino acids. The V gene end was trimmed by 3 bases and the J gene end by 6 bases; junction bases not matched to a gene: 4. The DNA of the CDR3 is TGTGCCAGCAGCTTCCAACTAGCGGGAGCCAATGAGCAGTTCTTC. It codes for CASSFQLAGANEQFF.

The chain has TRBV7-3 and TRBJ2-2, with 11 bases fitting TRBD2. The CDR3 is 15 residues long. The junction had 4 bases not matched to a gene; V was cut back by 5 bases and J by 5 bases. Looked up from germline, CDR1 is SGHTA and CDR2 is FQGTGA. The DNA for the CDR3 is TGTGCCAGCAGCCCCATAGCGGGAGGGACCGGGGAGCTGTTTTTT. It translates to CASSPIAGGTGELFF.